A single sample gave rise to the 23 T cell receptor beta chains below, sequenced in a study of blood T cell repertoires in COVID-19. Method: immunoSEQ multiplex PCR; TCRdb's copy keeps in-frame clones and lacks some. The table includes 200,000 to 300,000 clones, roughly 85% detected once. Input material: PBMCs or T cells enriched from blood (not recorded which). These receptors were taken from a woman in her forties who had been exposed to COVID-19.

This sequence joins TRBV28 and TRBJ1-4; D unclear. The V end lost 3 bases, the J end lost 0 bases, and 5 bases lay between the germline ends. The length of the CDR3 is 14 residues. Germline V gives CDR1 MDHEN, CDR2 SYDVKM. The CDR3 here is CASSFSSTNEKLFF. The CDR3, as DNA: TGTGCCAGCAGTTTCTCTTCAACTAATGAAAAACTGTTTTTT.

The chain employs TRBV9 and TRBJ2-3, with unresolved D. Between the trimmed V and J ends, which lost 3 bases and 5 bases, there was a span of 13 bases. This CDR3 spans 14 amino acids. Germline CDR1 is SGDLS and CDR2 is YYNGEE. DNA for the CDR3: TGTGCCAGCAGCGCTACAGACCGTTTAGATACGCAGTATTTT. Translation: CASSATDRLDTQYF.

The chain couples TRBV6-4 to TRBJ2-1, with 7 positions matching TRBD2. Germline CDR1 and CDR2: MRHNA and SNTAGT. The V gene end was trimmed by 4 bases and the J gene end by 6 bases; junction bases not matched to a gene: 9. This CDR3 is 15 amino acids long. The chain's CDR3 is CASSVETGGINEQFF. The CDR3, as DNA: TGTGCCAGCAGTGTCGAAACGGGGGGAATCAATGAGCAGTTCTTC.

The chain carries TRBV18 and TRBJ1-5; D gene unclear. The germline V and J ends were trimmed by 6 bases and 0 bases, with 18 bases remaining between them. CDR1 is KGHSH, CDR2 LQKENI, per germline. The CDR3 loop spans 17 amino acids. CDR3 in amino acids: CASSPTPPGDSNQPQHF. The CDR3 nucleotides are TGTGCCAGCTCCCCAACTCCGCCCGGGGATAGCAATCAGCCCCAGCATTTT.

This clone was recorded a few times. The rearrangement joins TRBV7-9 to TRBJ1-6, with 8 bases lining up with TRBD1. Germline V lookup: CDR1 SEHNR, CDR2 FQNEAQ (reference sequence). The CDR3 is 15 amino acids. V lost 4 bases, J lost 10 bases, and 9 bases stayed unmatched. The CDR3 DNA reads as TGTGCCAGCAGCTCCCCTCTGGACAGGGACTCACCCCTCCACTTT. This encodes CASSSPLDRDSPLHF. The variable domain in full, completed from reference TRBV7-9 and TRBJ1-6, reads DTGVSQNPRHKITKRGQNVTFRCDPISEHNRLYWYRQTLGQGPEFLTYFQNEAQLEKSRLLSDRFSAERPKGSFSTLEIQRTEQGDSAMYLCASSSPLDRDSPLHFGNGTRLTVT.

The genes are TRBV6-1 and TRBJ1-3; D is uncertain. V lost 0 bases, J lost 2 bases, and 11 bases lay in between. Germline assignment: CDR1 MNHNS and CDR2 SASEGT. The CDR3 consists of 16 residues. The CDR3: CASSEAPPGAGNTIYF. As DNA, the CDR3 is TGTGCCAGCAGTGAAGCCCCCCCCGGAGCTGGAAACACCATATATTTT.

The chain links TRBV28 to TRBJ1-5, with D perhaps matching TRBD1 (6 bases). Deletions cut 4 bases from V and 5 bases from J, with 15 bases between. The CDR3 length is 15 residues. In germline, CDR1 is MDHEN, CDR2 SYDVKM. In DNA form, the CDR3 reads TGTGCCAGCAGTTCCGGTACAGGGCAAGATCAGCCCCAGCATTTT. Protein: CASSSGTGQDQPQHF.

The rearrangement uses TRBV7-3 and TRBJ2-5; 15 positions agree with TRBD2. The CDR3 consists of 16 residues. The V segment lost 2 bases and the J segment 5 bases; nucleotides outside the gene matches: 3. From germline, CDR1 is SGHTA and CDR2 FQGTGA. In DNA form, the CDR3 reads TGTGCCAGCAGCTTAGGACTAGCGGGGGGGCAGGAGACCCAGTACTTC. Translation: CASSLGLAGGQETQYF.

This clone was seen more than once but under ten times. The chain is built from TRBV2 and TRBJ1-2; tentatively, D is TRBD1 (6 bases). The CDR3 sequence is 14 residues long. Germline assignment: CDR1 SNHLY and CDR2 FYNNEI. V was cut by 3 bases and J by 3 bases, with 11 bases left in between. The CDR3, as DNA: TGTGCCAGCAGTGAGCAGGGGTCGTACTATGGCTACACCTTC. Translating gives CASSEQGSYYGYTF.

In the case of this clone: Sequence at one end of the junction differs from germline and may be a read error. The chain has TRBV5-1 and TRBJ2-1, with 8 bases identical to TRBD2. The CDR3 runs 16 residues. Per the germline V gene, CDR1 is SGHRS and CDR2 is YFSETQ. This CDR3 reads CASSPLTSGGLNGQFF. In nucleotides, the CDR3 is TGCGCCAGCAGCCCGTTAACTAGCGGCGGCCTCAATGGGCAGTTCTTC.

The chain uses TRBV28 and TRBJ1-1; D might be TRBD1 (5 bases). This CDR3 contains 14 residues. Germline CDR1 is MDHEN and CDR2 is SYDVKM. V was pared by 5 bases and J by 0 bases, with 10 bases between. The CDR3 loop reads CASSPGNMNTEAFF. CDR3 nucleotides: TGTGCCAGCAGTCCAGGGAACATGAACACTGAAGCTTTCTTT.

This clone has more than one count but fewer than ten. V gene TRBV28 combines with J gene TRBJ1-5, with D tentatively TRBD1 (6 bases). Deletions cut 3 bases from V and 1 base from J, with 13 bases between. The CDR3 loop spans 16 amino acids. The germline CDR1 and CDR2 sequences are MDHEN and SYDVKM. CDR3 in DNA: TGTGCCAGCAGTTTCGGGGGGCTTATCAGCAATCAGCCCCAGCATTTT. Protein sequence: CASSFGGLISNQPQHF. Complete variable domain (other parts from reference TRBV28 and TRBJ1-5): DVKVTQSSRYLVKRTGEKVFLECVQDMDHENMFWYRQDPGLGLRLIYFSYDVKMKEKGDIPEGYSVSREKKERFSLILESASTNQTSMYLCASSFGGLISNQPQHFGDGTRLSIL.

DNA for the CDR3: TGTGCCAGCAGTTTCTCCCGGGACAGGGGTGGGAACACTGAAGCTTTCTTT. It codes for CASSFSRDRGGNTEAFF. The rearrangement joins TRBV6-2 or TRBV6-3 to TRBJ1-1; the match to TRBD1 covers 10 bases. CDR1 is MNHEY, CDR2 SVGEGT, per germline. After removal of 4 bases from V and 1 base from J, the junction contained 9 bases not matched to a gene. This CDR3 contains 17 residues.

The chain links TRBV7-9 to TRBJ2-3; TRBD2 matches at 12 bases. The germline gives CDR1 SEHNR, CDR2 FQNEAQ (reference sequence). The CDR3 spans 16 residues. Losses at the gene ends were 1 base for V and 4 bases for J; bases not matched to a gene: 3. In DNA form, the CDR3 reads TGTGCCAGCAGCTTAGTGCTAGCGGGGGGGTCAGATACGCAGTATTTT. Its translation: CASSLVLAGGSDTQYF.

V usage is TRBV19 and J usage is TRBJ1-2; the D is unclear. V shed 0 bases and J shed 6 bases, with 14 bases lying between them. The CDR3 spans 15 residues. Germline V gene sequence: CDR1 LNHDA, CDR2 SQIVND (reference sequence). The CDR3 region is CASSIDSSRGHGYTF. The CDR3 DNA sequence: TGTGCCAGTAGTATAGATTCCTCCCGGGGTCATGGCTACACCTTC.

The J gene is TRBJ2-5, the V gene TRBV28, with 12 positions matching TRBD2. Germline lookup yields CDR1 MDHEN and CDR2 SYDVKM. After removal of 6 bases from V and 2 bases from J, the junction contained 1 base not matched to a gene. The CDR3 runs 14 residues. CDR3 DNA sequence: TGTGCCAGCAGACTAGCGGGGGGTCAAGAGACCCAGTACTTC. Translating gives CASRLAGGQETQYF.

V usage is TRBV25-1 and J usage is TRBJ2-1; TRBD2 matches 10 bases. Germline lookup yields CDR1 MGHDK and CDR2 SYGVNS. V was pared by 5 bases and J by 2 bases, with 3 bases of the junction left unmatched. This CDR3 has 15 amino acids. The CDR3 loop reads CASSPAGGPYNEQFF. CDR3 in DNA: TGTGCCAGCAGTCCAGCGGGGGGGCCCTACAATGAGCAGTTCTTC.

This clone was seen more than once but under ten times. J is TRBJ1-4 and V is TRBV18; 7 bases match TRBD1. The germline CDR1 and CDR2 sequences are KGHSH and LQKENI. Trimming at V came to 1 base and at J to 0 bases, leaving 2 bases not matched to a gene. This CDR3 contains 16 residues. CDR3 amino acids: CASSPQGASTNEKLFF. CDR3 nucleotides: TGTGCCAGCTCACCACAGGGGGCGTCAACTAATGAAAAACTGTTTTTT.

CDR3 in DNA: TGTGCCAGTAGTCAGGGGGACACCCAAGAGACCCAGTACTTC. Translated, it gives CASSQGDTQETQYF. The V gene is TRBV19, the J gene TRBJ2-5; 7 nucleotides line up with TRBD1. The V gene's germline CDR1 is LNHDA and CDR2 SQIVND (reference sequence). The J segment lost 1 base and the V segment lost 5 bases, leaving 4 bases of the junction unmatched. The CDR3 is made up of 14 amino acids.

V and J are TRBV4-2 and TRBJ2-3, with TRBD2 matching 10 bases. This CDR3 spans 15 amino acids. Trimming took 4 bases from V and 2 from J; bases not matched to a gene: 3. Germline V gene lookup returns CDR1 LGHNA and CDR2 YNFKEQ. This CDR3 is CASSLAGGPTDTQYF. The CDR3 bases are TGTGCCAGCAGCCTAGCGGGGGGCCCCACAGATACGCAGTATTTT.

A few counts support this clone. The chain uses TRBV7-8 and TRBJ1-1, with D hard to call. Germline V gene data show CDR1 as SGHVS and CDR2 as FQNEAQ. Trimming removed 5 bases from V and 6 bases from J, with 10 bases in between. The CDR3 sequence is 12 residues long. The CDR3 sequence: CASSPLFPEAFF. The CDR3 nucleotides are TGTGCCAGCAGCCCTCTCTTCCCTGAAGCTTTCTTT. Drawing the rest from reference TRBV7-8 and TRBJ1-1, the complete variable domain is GAGVSQSPRYKVAKRGQDVALRCDPISGHVSLFWYQQALGQGPEFLTYFQNEAQLDKSGLPSDRFFAERPEGSVSTLKIQRTQQEDSAVYLCASSPLFPEAFFGQGTRLTVV.

The V call is TRBV15, the J call TRBJ1-2, with D possibly TRBD1 on 5 matching bases. CDR3 length: 14 residues. V was clipped by 1 base and J by 0 bases, with 6 bases between them. The V gene's germline CDR1 is LNHNV and CDR2 YYDKDF (reference sequence). In DNA, the CDR3 is TGTGCCACCAGCAGAGCAGGGACTAACTATGGCTACACCTTC. This gives the protein CATSRAGTNYGYTF.

The genes are TRBV6-5 and TRBJ1-5, with D possibly matching TRBD1 (6 bases). The V end was cut by 5 bases, the J end by 5 bases, with 16 bases between. The CDR3 runs to 15 residues. Per germline, CDR1 MNHEY and CDR2 SVGAGI. The CDR3 reads CASSPDRSPHQPQHF. In DNA form, the CDR3 reads TGTGCCAGCAGTCCGGACAGATCTCCTCATCAGCCCCAGCATTTT.